The T cell receptor (beta chain) under discussion was sequenced for a study of blood T cells in healthy people across ages. For the second PCR, which ran for about 6 to 11 cycles, a sample-barcoded 5' primer and a J-beta primer mix were used. MiXCR, applied by TCRdb to the 5' RACE reads, yields one record per CDR3 protein. The sample lists some 1 million distinct CDR3 sequences; less than 50% were seen once. Each individual donor underwent a draw of about 9.1 milliliters of peripheral blood. This clonotype was seen many times. Sequenced sample: blood. This clonotype was obtained from a woman aged 55 to 70 in good health.

In DNA, the CDR3 is TGCAGTGCTAGCAAAGACAGCCGTCAGCCCCAGCATTTT. Translation gives CSASKDSRQPQHF. The genes are TRBV20-1 and TRBJ1-5, with a possible D match to TRBD1 (5 bases). Trimming left V 3 bases short and J 6 bases short, with 12 bases between. The CDR3 covers 13 residues. Germline loops: CDR1 DFQATT, CDR2 SNEGSKA (reference sequence).